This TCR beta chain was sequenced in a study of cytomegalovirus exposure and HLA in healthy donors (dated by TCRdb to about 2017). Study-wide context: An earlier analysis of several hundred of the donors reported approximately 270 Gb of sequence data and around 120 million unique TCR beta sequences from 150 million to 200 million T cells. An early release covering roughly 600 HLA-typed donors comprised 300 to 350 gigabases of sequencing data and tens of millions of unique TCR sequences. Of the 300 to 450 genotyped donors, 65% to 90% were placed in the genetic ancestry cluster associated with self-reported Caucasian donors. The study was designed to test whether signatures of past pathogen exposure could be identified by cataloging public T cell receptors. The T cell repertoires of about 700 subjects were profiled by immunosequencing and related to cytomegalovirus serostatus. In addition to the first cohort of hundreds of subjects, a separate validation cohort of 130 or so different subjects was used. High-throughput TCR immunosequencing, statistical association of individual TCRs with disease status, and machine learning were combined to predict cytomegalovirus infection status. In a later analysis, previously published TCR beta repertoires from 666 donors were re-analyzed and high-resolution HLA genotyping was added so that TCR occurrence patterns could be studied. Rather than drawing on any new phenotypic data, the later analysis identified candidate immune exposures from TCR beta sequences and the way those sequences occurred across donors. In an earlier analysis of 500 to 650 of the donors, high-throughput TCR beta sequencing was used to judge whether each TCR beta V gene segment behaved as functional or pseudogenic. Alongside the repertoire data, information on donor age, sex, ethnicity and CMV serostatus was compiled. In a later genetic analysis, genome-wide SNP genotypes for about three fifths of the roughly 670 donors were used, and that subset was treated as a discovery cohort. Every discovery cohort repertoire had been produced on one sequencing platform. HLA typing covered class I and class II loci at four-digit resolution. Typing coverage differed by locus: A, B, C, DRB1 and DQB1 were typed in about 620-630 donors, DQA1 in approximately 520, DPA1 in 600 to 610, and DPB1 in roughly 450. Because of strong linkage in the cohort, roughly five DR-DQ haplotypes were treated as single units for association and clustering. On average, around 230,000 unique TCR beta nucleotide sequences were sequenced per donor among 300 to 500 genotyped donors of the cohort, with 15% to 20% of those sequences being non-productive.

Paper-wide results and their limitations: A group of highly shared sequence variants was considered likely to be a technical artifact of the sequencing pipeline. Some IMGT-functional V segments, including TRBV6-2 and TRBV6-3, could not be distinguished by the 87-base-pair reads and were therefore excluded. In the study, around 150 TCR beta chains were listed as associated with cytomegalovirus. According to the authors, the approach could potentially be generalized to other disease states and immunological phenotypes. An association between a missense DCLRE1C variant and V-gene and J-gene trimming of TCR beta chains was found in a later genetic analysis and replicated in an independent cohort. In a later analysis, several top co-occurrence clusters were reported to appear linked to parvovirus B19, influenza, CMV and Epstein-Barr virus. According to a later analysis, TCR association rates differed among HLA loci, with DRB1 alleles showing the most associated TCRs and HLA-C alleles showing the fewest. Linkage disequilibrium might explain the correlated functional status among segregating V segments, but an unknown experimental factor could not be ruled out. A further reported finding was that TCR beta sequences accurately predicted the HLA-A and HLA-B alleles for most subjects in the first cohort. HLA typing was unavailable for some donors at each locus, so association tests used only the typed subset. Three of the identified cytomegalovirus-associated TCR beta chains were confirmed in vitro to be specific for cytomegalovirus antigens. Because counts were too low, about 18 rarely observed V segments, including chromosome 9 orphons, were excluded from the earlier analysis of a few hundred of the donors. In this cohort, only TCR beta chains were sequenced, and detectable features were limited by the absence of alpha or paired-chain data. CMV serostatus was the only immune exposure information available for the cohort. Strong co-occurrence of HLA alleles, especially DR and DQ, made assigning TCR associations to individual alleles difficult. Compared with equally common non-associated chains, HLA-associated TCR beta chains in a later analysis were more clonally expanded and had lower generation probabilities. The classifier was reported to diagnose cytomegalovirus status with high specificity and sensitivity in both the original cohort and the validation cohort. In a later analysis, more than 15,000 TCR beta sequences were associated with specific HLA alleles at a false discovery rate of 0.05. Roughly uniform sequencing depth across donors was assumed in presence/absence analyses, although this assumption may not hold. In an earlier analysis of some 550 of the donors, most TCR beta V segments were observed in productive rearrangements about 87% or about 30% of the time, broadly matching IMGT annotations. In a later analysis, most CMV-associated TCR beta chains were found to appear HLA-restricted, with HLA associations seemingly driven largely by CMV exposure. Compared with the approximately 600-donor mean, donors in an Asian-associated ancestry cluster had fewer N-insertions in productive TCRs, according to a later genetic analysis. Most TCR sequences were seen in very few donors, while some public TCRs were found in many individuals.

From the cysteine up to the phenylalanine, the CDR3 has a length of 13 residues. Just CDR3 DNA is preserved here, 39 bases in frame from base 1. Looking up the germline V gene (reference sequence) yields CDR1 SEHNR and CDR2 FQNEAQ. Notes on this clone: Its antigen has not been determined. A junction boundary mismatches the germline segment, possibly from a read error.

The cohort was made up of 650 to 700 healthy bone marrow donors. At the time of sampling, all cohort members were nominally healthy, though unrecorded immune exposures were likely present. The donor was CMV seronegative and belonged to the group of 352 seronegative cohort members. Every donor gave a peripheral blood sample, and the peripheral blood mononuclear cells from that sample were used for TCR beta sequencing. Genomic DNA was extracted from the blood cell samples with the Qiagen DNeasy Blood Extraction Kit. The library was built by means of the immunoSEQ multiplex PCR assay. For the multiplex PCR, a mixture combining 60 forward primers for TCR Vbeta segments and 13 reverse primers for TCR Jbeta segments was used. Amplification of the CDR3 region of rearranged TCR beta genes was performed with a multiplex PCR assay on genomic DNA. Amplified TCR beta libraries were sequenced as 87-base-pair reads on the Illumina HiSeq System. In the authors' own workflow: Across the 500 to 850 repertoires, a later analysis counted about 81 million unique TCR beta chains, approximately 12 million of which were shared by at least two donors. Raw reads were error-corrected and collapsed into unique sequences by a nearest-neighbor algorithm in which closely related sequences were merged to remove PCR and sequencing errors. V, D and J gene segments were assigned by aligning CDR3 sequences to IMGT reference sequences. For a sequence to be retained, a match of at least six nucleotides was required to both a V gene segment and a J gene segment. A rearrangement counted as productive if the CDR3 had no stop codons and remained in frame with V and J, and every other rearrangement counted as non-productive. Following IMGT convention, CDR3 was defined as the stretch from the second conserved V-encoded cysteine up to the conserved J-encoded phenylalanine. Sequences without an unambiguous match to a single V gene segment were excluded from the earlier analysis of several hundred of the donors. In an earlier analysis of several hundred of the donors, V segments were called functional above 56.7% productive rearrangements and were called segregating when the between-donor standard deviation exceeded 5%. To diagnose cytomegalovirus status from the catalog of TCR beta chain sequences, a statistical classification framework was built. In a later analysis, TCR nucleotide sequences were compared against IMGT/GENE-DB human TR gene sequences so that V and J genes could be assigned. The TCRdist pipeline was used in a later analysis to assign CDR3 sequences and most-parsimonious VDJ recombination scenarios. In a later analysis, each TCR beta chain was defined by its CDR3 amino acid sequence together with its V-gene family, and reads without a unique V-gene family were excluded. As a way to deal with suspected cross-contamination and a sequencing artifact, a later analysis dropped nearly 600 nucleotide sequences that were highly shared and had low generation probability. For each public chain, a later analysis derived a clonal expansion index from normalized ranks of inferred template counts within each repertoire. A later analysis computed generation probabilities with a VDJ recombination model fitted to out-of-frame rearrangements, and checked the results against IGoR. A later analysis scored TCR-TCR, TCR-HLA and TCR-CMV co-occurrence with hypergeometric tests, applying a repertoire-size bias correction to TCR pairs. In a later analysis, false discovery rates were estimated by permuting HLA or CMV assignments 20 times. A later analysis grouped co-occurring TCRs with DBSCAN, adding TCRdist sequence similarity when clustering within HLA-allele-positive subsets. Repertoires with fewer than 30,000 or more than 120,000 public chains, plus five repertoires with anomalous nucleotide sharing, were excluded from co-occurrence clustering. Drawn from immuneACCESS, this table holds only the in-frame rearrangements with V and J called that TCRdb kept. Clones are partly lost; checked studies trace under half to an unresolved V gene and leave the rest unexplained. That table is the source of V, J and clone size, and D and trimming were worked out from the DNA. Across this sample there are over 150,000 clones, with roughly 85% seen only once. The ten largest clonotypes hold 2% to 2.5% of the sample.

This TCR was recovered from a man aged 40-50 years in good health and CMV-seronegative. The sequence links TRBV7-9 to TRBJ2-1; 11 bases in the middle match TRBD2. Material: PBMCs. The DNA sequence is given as TGTTCCAGCAGCTCTTCTAGCGGGAGGTTGGGGTTCTTC. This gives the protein CSSSSSSGRLGFF.